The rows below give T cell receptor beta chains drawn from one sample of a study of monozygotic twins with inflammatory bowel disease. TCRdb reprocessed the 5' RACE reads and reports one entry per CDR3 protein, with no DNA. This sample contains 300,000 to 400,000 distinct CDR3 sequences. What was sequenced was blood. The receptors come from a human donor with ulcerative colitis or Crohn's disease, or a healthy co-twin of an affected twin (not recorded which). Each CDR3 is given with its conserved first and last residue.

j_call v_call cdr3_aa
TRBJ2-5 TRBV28 CASSPETASGPQETQYF
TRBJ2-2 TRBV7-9 CASSLPRAGGELFF
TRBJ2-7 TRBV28 CASTFLLAGGLHEQYF
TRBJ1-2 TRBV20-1 CSAQTGSYGYTF
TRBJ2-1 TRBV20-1 CSARGQGLEQFF
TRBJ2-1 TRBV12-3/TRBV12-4 CASSFGELRSNEQFF
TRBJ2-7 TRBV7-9 CASSYLAGAYYEQYF
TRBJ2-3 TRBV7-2 CASSQAGGPGTQYF
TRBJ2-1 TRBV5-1 CASSLAATSGGEKNEQFF
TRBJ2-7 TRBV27 CASKNLGGNAYEQYF
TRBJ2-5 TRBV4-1 CASSQDRRGETQYF
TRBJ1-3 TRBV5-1 CASSLGQTSSGNTIYF
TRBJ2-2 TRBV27 CASRNRELAGELFF
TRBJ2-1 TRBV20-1 CSARDLREGSYNEQFF
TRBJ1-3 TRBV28 CASKASGTGGRNTIYF
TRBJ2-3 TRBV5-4 CASSSGLAGGPDTQYF
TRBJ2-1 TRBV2 CASTRDLSSYNEQFF
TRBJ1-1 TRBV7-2 CASSLFTGTPEAFF
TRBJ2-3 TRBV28 CASTGDPDTQYF
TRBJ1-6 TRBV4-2 CASSPLPGTGYSRNSYNSPLHF
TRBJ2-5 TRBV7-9 CASSLLVLGSQETQYF
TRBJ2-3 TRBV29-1 CSVVKGTDTQNF
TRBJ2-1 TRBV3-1 CASRIANEQFF
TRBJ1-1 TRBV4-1 CASSLRSTGIPEAFF
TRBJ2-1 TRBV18 CASSPLAVLYNEQFF
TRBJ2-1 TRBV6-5 CASSYQITGTGLSNEQFF
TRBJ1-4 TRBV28 CASSDLGQGKREKLFF
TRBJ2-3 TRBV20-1 CSARSALAGTDTQYF
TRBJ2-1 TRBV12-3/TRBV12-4 CASSLGGLAGGFLYNEQFF
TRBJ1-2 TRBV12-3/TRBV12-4 CASSSRVRNYGYTF
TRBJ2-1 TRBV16 CASSTRTSLGEQFF
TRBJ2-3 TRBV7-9 CASRGFSADTQYF
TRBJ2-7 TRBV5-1 CASSLERANFYEQYF
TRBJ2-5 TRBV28 CASSSTLGGTETQYF
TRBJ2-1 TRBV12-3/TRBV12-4 CASSLGLPSSYNEQFF
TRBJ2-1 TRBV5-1 CASSRTPTLASYNEQFF
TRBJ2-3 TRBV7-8 CASSLVFMIDTQYF
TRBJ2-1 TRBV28 CASSLSPYEQFF
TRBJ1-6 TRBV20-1 CSARDELGDYSPLHF
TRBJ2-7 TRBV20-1 CSARDFSGQLRTESYEQYF
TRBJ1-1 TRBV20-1 CSAGDLMNTEAFF
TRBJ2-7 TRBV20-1 CSAPSTGSPYEQYF
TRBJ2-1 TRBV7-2 CASSPGGRGFNEQFF
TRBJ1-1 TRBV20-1 CSARVPRVMNTEAFF